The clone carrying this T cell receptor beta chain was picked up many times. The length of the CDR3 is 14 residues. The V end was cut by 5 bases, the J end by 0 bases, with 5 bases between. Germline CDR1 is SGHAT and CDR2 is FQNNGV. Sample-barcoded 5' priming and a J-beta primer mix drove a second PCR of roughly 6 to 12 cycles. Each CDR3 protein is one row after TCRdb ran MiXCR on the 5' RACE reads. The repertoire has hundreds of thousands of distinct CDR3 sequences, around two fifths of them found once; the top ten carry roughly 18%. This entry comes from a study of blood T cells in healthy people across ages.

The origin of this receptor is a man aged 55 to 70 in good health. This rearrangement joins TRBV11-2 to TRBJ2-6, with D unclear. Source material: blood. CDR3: CASSPDSGANVLTF. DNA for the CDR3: TGTGCCAGCAGCCCAGACTCTGGGGCCAACGTCCTGACTTTC.